The clone carrying this T cell receptor (beta chain) was counted between two and nine times. In the original processing: Reference gene primer amplification gave estimated nucleated cell counts. Profiling relied on immunoSEQ multiplex PCR, and the TCRdb table lists in-frame clones only, not all of them. V, J and clone size are taken as reported in that table, and D and trimming were inferred from the DNA itself. The sample holds roughly 280,000 clones, 85% to 90% seen once. The data belong to a study of blood T cell repertoires in COVID-19. On the study more broadly: Researchers got acute and convalescent COVID-19 samples from the United States, Italy and Spain. PBMCs, B-cell-depleted T cells, or T cells were the source of the cDNA or gDNA that made up the material.

Germline V lookup: CDR1 SGHTA, CDR2 FQGNSA. The ends lost 1 base at V and 10 bases at J; junction bases unmatched: 11. The CDR3 is made up of 18 amino acids. The chain combines TRBV7-2 with TRBJ2-1; 15 bases line up with TRBD2. Material for sequencing was peripheral blood. This sequence originates from a man aged 18 to 29 with active or convalescent COVID-19. DNA for the CDR3: TGTGCCAGCAGCTTAGGTTCTGTGGGACTAGCGGGAGGTCGGGAGCAGTTCTTC. This encodes CASSLGSVGLAGGREQFF.